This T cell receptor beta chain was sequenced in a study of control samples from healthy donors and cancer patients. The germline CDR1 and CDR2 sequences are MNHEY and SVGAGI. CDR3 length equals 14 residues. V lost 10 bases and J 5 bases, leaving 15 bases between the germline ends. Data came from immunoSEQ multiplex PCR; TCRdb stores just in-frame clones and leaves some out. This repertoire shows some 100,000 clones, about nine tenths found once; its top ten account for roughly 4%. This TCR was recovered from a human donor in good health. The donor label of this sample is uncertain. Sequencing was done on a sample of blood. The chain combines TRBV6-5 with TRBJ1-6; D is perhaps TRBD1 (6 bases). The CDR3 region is CATNREPNNSPLHF. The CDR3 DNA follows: TGTGCCACCAACAGGGAACCGAATAATTCACCCCTCCACTTT.